This TCR beta chain came from a study of blood T cells in healthy people across ages. Broader study findings: More naive CD4+ cells and higher diversity marked long-lived donors relative to aged donors. It was found that TCR beta diversity correlated strongly with the percentage of naive T cells. Donor CMV infection status was unknown, possibly confounding age-related changes in expanded clonotypes.

The V gene's germline CDR1 is GTSNPN and CDR2 SVGIG (reference sequence). The CDR3 is 12 amino acids. The ends lost 4 bases at V and 2 bases at J; junction bases unmatched: 0. It was with a sample-barcoded 5' primer and a J-beta primer mix that a second PCR of about 7 to 12 cycles was run. One entry per CDR3 protein results from TCRdb running MiXCR on the 5' RACE reads. The sample has hundreds of thousands of distinct CDR3 sequences, about 21% seen once. Per sample, extraction of total RNA gave at least 5.5 micrograms in every case. For this clonotype: The target antigen is unknown.

The chain is built from TRBV30 and TRBJ1-1; 8 bases agree with TRBD1. Sequenced material: blood. The source of this sequence is a man between 65 and 85 years old in good health. The CDR3 here is CAWTGGNTEAFF. CDR3 bases: TGTGCCTGGACAGGGGGCAACACTGAAGCTTTCTTT.